This is a list of T cell receptor beta chains from one sample in a study of blood T cell repertoires in COVID-19. Sequencing used immunoSEQ multiplex PCR; TCRdb keeps in-frame clones, though not all of them. The sample lists tens of thousands of clones; 80% to 90% were seen once. The source material was peripheral blood. Receptors were obtained from a man younger than 45 with acute or convalescent COVID-19. The CDR3 runs from the conserved cysteine through the conserved F or W. A D gene is named only where the DNA matches it firmly. Where a row states a size, it is once, few, many or the class of an expanded clone; other rows omit it.

V gene: TRBV27
clone size: NA
J gene: TRBJ2-3
D gene: NA
CDR3 length: 13
CDR3 protein: CASQTIITDTQYF
CDR3 DNA: TGTGCCAGCCAGACTATTATCACAGATACGCAGTATTTT

V gene: TRBV9
clone size: NA
J gene: TRBJ2-1
D gene: TRBD2
CDR3 length: 16
CDR3 protein: CASSVGLAGGYNEQFF
CDR3 DNA: TGTGCCAGCAGCGTAGGACTAGCGGGAGGATACAATGAGCAGTTCTTC

V gene: TRBV5-4
clone size: once
J gene: TRBJ2-1
D gene: NA
CDR3 length: 12
CDR3 protein: CASSPTNREQFF
CDR3 DNA: TGTGCCAGCAGCCCCACCAACCGGGAGCAGTTCTTC

V gene: TRBV29-1
clone size: NA
J gene: TRBJ2-1
D gene: TRBD1
CDR3 length: 12
CDR3 protein: CSAYRGSNEQFF
CDR3 DNA: TGCAGCGCCTACAGGGGGTCGAATGAGCAGTTCTTC

V gene: TRBV30
clone size: NA
J gene: TRBJ1-1
D gene: NA
CDR3 length: 11
CDR3 protein: CAWSLGGRAFF
CDR3 DNA: TGTGCCTGGAGTCTCGGGGGTCGGGCTTTCTTT

V gene: TRBV20-1
clone size: NA
J gene: TRBJ1-5
D gene: NA
CDR3 length: 11
CDR3 protein: CSATGAQPQHF
CDR3 DNA: TGCAGTGCCACGGGTGCGCAGCCCCAGCATTTT

V gene: TRBV24-1
clone size: few
J gene: TRBJ2-2
D gene: NA
CDR3 length: 16
CDR3 protein: CATSDHRLPNTGELFF
CDR3 DNA: TGTGCCACCAGTGACCACAGGCTCCCGAACACCGGGGAGCTGTTTTTT

V gene: TRBV29-1
clone size: NA
J gene: TRBJ1-2
D gene: NA
CDR3 length: 13
CDR3 protein: CSVEDQAHYGYTF
CDR3 DNA: TGCAGCGTTGAAGATCAGGCACATTATGGCTACACCTTC

V gene: TRBV6-5
clone size: NA
J gene: TRBJ2-7
D gene: NA
CDR3 length: 14
CDR3 protein: CASMGRFPTYEQYF
CDR3 DNA: TGTGCCAGCATGGGGCGTTTTCCTACCTACGAGCAGTACTTC

V gene: TRBV28
clone size: once
J gene: TRBJ1-2
D gene: NA
CDR3 length: 15
CDR3 protein: CASSPDRYIRGGYTF
CDR3 DNA: TGTGCCAGCAGTCCCGACAGATATATTAGGGGTGGCTACACCTTC

V gene: TRBV15
clone size: NA
J gene: TRBJ1-1
D gene: NA
CDR3 length: 13
CDR3 protein: CATAQGLYSEAFF
CDR3 DNA: TGTGCCACCGCTCAAGGACTCTACTCTGAAGCTTTCTTT

V gene: TRBV5-4
clone size: NA
J gene: TRBJ1-2
D gene: NA
CDR3 length: 13
CDR3 protein: CASSSDSTYGYTF
CDR3 DNA: TGTGCCAGCAGCTCGGACAGTACCTATGGCTACACCTTC

V gene: TRBV25-1
clone size: NA
J gene: TRBJ1-2
D gene: TRBD1
CDR3 length: 17
CDR3 protein: CASSEFTALGQANGYTF
CDR3 DNA: TGTGCCAGCAGTGAATTCACTGCACTCGGACAGGCTAATGGCTACACCTTC

V gene: TRBV7-9
clone size: NA
J gene: TRBJ1-2
D gene: NA
CDR3 length: 13
CDR3 protein: CASSLKGENGYTF
CDR3 DNA: TGTGCCAGCAGCTTAAAGGGGGAAAATGGCTACACCTTC

V gene: TRBV7-3
clone size: NA
J gene: TRBJ2-6
D gene: NA
CDR3 length: 14
CDR3 protein: CASSFSSGANVLTF
CDR3 DNA: TGTGCCAGCAGCTTCAGCTCTGGGGCCAACGTCCTGACTTTC

V gene: TRBV6-6
clone size: once
J gene: TRBJ2-3
D gene: NA
CDR3 length: 13
CDR3 protein: CASSYPGTDTQYF
CDR3 DNA: TGTGCCAGCAGTTACCCCGGCACAGATACGCAGTATTTT

V gene: TRBV27
clone size: NA
J gene: TRBJ2-2
D gene: NA
CDR3 length: 12
CDR3 protein: CASSYGAGELFF
CDR3 DNA: TGTGCCAGCAGTTACGGGGCCGGGGAGCTGTTTTTT

V gene: TRBV6-1
clone size: NA
J gene: TRBJ2-3
D gene: NA
CDR3 length: 15
CDR3 protein: CASSEKQGGADTQYF
CDR3 DNA: TGTGCCAGCAGTGAAAAACAGGGGGGGGCAGATACGCAGTATTTT

V gene: TRBV28
clone size: NA
J gene: TRBJ2-7
D gene: NA
CDR3 length: 12
CDR3 protein: CASNTRAIEQYF
CDR3 DNA: TGTGCCAGCAACACCAGGGCGATCGAGCAGTACTTC

V gene: TRBV7-2
clone size: NA
J gene: TRBJ1-1
D gene: NA
CDR3 length: 15
CDR3 protein: CASSLDGRMNTEAFF
CDR3 DNA: TGTGCCAGCAGCTTAGATGGCAGAATGAACACTGAAGCTTTCTTT

V gene: TRBV6-5
clone size: NA
J gene: TRBJ2-3
D gene: NA
CDR3 length: 13
CDR3 protein: CASTGFLGDTQYF
CDR3 DNA: TGTGCCAGCACGGGATTTCTAGGGGATACGCAGTATTTT

V gene: TRBV10-3
clone size: NA
J gene: TRBJ2-7
D gene: NA
CDR3 length: 14
CDR3 protein: CAISKEGSSYEQYF
CDR3 DNA: TGTGCCATCAGTAAGGAGGGGAGCTCCTACGAGCAGTACTTC

V gene: TRBV28
clone size: NA
J gene: TRBJ1-4
D gene: TRBD1
CDR3 length: 16
CDR3 protein: CASIDLPGQGNEKLFF
CDR3 DNA: TGTGCCAGCATCGACCTGCCGGGACAGGGTAATGAAAAACTGTTTTTT

V gene: TRBV4-1
clone size: NA
J gene: TRBJ2-3
D gene: TRBD1
CDR3 length: 17
CDR3 protein: CASSQSPGQGGTDTQYF
CDR3 DNA: TGCGCCAGCAGCCAATCCCCGGGACAGGGGGGCACAGATACGCAGTATTTT

V gene: TRBV4-1
clone size: NA
J gene: TRBJ2-7
D gene: TRBD2
CDR3 length: 17
CDR3 protein: CASSQQYSGLHSYEQYF
CDR3 DNA: TGCGCCAGCAGCCAGCAGTATTCGGGACTACACTCCTACGAGCAGTACTTC

V gene: TRBV6-5
clone size: NA
J gene: TRBJ1-6
D gene: NA
CDR3 length: 16
CDR3 protein: CASSYSRGTINSPLHF
CDR3 DNA: TGTGCCAGCAGTTACTCGAGGGGGACAATCAATTCACCCCTCCACTTT

V gene: TRBV6-6
clone size: NA
J gene: TRBJ1-2
D gene: TRBD1
CDR3 length: 17
CDR3 protein: CASSPHRDRGRNYGYTF
CDR3 DNA: TGTGCCAGCAGTCCTCACCGGGACAGGGGGCGAAACTATGGCTACACCTTC